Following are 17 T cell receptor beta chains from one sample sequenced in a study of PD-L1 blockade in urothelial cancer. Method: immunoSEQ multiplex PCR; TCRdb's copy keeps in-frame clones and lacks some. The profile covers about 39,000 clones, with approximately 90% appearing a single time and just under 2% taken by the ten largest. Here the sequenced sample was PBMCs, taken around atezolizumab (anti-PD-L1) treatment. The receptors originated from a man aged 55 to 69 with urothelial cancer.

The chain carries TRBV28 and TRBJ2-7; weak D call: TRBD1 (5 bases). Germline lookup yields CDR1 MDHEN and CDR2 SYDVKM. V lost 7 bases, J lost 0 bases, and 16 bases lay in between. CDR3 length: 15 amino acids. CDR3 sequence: CASTTLDSSSYEQYF. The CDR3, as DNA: TGTGCCAGCACCACCTTAGACAGTTCCTCCTACGAGCAGTACTTC.

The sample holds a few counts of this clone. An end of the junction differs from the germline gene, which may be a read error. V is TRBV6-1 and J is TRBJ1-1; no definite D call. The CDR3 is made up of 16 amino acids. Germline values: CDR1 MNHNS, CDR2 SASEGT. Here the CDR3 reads CASREAGGPTNTEAFF. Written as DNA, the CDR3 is TGTGCCAGCAGGGAAGCGGGAGGTCCCACGAACACTGAAGCTTTCTTT.

CDR3 residues: CASSPWGSEFDEQFF. CDR3 coding DNA: TGTGCCAGCAGCCCGTGGGGTAGCGAGTTCGATGAGCAGTTCTTC. The J gene is TRBJ2-1, the V gene TRBV12-1; TRBD2, the table's D call, lacks a check against the DNA. TRBV12-1 is classified as a pseudogene. The CDR3 sequence is 15 residues long.

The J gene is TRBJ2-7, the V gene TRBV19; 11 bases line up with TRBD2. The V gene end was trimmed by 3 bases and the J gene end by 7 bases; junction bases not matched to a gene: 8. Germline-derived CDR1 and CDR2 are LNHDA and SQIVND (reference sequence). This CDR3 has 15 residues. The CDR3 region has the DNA TGTGCCAGTAGTATTCTAGCGGGAGGTACCGGGGAGCAGTACTTC. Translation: CASSILAGGTGEQYF.

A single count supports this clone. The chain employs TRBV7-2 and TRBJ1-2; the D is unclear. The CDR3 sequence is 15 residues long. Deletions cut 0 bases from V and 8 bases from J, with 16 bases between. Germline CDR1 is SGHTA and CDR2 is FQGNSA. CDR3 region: CASSLAGRRQIGYTF. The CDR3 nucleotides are TGTGCCAGCAGCTTAGCGGGGAGAAGGCAGATAGGCTACACCTTC.

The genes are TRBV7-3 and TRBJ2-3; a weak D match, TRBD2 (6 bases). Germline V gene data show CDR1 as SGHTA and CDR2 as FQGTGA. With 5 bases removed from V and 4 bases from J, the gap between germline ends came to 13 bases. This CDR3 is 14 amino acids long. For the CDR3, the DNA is TGTGCCAGCAGCAAGACTGGAGGGGCAGATACGCAGTATTTT. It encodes CASSKTGGADTQYF.

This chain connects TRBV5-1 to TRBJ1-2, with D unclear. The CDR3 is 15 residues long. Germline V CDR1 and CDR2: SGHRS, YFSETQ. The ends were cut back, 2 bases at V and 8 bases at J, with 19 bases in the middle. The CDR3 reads CASSFDVSGSGGYTF. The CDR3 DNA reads TGCGCCAGCAGCTTTGATGTGTCGGGGTCCGGGGGCTACACCTTC.

The CDR3 here is CASRQGQETQYF. The DNA for the CDR3 is TGTGCCTCGCGGCAGGGCCAAGAGACCCAGTACTTC. The chain joins TRBV6-1 to TRBJ2-5, with a weak D call TRBD1 (5 bases). CDR3 length: 12 amino acids. Germline V gives CDR1 MNHNS, CDR2 SASEGT. V was pared by 11 bases and J by 1 base, with 11 bases between.

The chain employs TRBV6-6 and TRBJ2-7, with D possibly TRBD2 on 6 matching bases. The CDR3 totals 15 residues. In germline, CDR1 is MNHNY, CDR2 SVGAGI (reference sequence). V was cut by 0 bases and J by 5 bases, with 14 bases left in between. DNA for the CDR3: TGTGCCAGCAGTTACTCGATAGATGGAGGGGACGAGCAGTACTTC. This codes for CASSYSIDGGDEQYF.

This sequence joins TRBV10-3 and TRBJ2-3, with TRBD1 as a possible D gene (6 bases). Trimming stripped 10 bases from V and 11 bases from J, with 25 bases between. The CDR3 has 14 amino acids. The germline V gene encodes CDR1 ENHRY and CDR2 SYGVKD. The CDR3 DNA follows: TGTGCCACCAGCCCTGGACAGACCCGAGAGGGGCAGTATTTT. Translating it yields CATSPGQTREGQYF.

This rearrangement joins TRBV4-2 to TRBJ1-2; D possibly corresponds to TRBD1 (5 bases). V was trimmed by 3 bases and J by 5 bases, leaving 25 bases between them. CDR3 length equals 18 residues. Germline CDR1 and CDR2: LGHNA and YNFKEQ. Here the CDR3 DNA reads TGTGCCAGCAGCCAGGATCTAGGACAAGCAGAAACCGGTTATGGCTACACCTTC. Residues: CASSQDLGQAETGYGYTF.

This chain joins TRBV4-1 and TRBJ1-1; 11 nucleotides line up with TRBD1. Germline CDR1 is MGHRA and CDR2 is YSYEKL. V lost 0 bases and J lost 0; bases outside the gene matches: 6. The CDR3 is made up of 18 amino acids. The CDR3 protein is CASSQEGQGGPMNTEAFF. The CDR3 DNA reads TGCGCCAGCAGCCAAGAGGGACAGGGGGGGCCTATGAACACTGAAGCTTTCTTT.

CDR3 residues: CASSETAGDDGELFF. CDR3 DNA: TGTGCCAGCAGTGAAACGGCGGGAGACGACGGGGAGCTGTTTTTT. V is TRBV6-1 and J is TRBJ2-2; 7 nucleotides match TRBD2. With 2 bases clipped from V and 7 bases from J, the junction kept 7 bases outside the gene matches. Germline V gene lookup returns CDR1 MNHNS and CDR2 SASEGT. The CDR3 totals 15 residues.

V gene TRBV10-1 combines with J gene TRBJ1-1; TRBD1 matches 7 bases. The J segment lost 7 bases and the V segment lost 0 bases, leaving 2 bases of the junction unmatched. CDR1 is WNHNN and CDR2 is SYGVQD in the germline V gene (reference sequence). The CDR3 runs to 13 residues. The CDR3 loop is CASSESGQIEAFF. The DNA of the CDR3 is TGCGCCAGCAGTGAGTCGGGACAGATTGAAGCTTTCTTT.

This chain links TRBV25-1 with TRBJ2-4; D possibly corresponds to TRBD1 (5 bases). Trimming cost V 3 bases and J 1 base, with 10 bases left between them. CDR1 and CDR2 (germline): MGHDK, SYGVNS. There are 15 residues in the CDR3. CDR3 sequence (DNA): TGTGCCAGCAGTGACCAGGGTACGGCCAAAAACATTCAGTACTTC. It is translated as CASSDQGTAKNIQYF.

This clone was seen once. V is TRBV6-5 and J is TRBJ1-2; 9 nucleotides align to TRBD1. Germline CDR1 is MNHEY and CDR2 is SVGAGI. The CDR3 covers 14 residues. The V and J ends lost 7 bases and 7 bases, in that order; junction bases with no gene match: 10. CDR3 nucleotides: TGTGCCAGCACCAAGAGGGGACAGGGCTTTGGCTACACCTTC. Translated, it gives CASTKRGQGFGYTF.

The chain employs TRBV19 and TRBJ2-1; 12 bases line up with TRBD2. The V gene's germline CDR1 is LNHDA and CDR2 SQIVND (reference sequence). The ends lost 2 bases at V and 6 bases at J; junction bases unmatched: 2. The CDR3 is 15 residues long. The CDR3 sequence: CASSILAGGGNEQFF. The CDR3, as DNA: TGTGCCAGTAGTATACTAGCGGGAGGGGGCAATGAGCAGTTCTTC.